This T cell receptor (beta chain) was sequenced for a study of OX40 agonist ivuxolimab in advanced cancers. Study-wide results and caveats: What antigens the expanded peripheral T cells recognized was never established.

Blood was sampled at baseline, cycle 4 day 1, and cycle 7 day 1. This CDR3 has 14 residues. V was shortened by 0 bases and J by 4 bases, with 10 bases between the two germline ends. Germline CDR1 reads SGHRS; CDR2 reads YFSETQ. The table came from immunoSEQ multiplex PCR; TCRdb's copy has only in-frame clones and leaves some out. The sample contains approximately 68,000 clones, more than 90% of which appear only once. As to this clone: Its antigen is still unknown.

Specimen: CD4+ or CD8+ T cells sorted from blood, collected in a trial of the OX40 agonist ivuxolimab. The TCR was taken from an adult with an advanced solid tumor such as melanoma, head and neck, liver or kidney cancer. The V gene is TRBV5-1, the J gene TRBJ1-1, with D maybe TRBD1 (5 bases). The CDR3 DNA is TGCGCCAGCAGCTTGGGGGGCGCCGGCACTGAAGCTTTCTTT. It specifies CASSLGGAGTEAFF.